The clone carrying this TCR beta chain occurred once. Its cognate antigen is unknown. This CDR3 region has 14 residues. Germline V gives CDR1 SGHRS, CDR2 YFSETQ. V was shortened by 1 base and J by 8 bases, with 12 bases between the two germline ends. The sample belongs to a study of T cell clones after liver transplantation. Study-level background: Post-transplant blood was tracked for graft-donor-reactive T cell clones identified in a pre-transplant mixed lymphocyte reaction.

Produced via immunoSEQ multiplex PCR; TCRdb's table is partial and in-frame only. The sample has tens of thousands of clones; roughly 70% are singletons. General study results and limits: Circulating graft-donor-reactive CD4 TCRbeta sequences fell significantly post-transplant in most of the 8 subjects.

The starting material was CD4+ T cells from blood, obtained at the roughly 16-month timepoint. The TCR sequence derives from a human patient who received a liver transplant. The T cells may partly be graft donor cells. The chain joins TRBV5-1 to TRBJ2-2; no reliable D call. CDR3 nucleotide sequence: TGCGCCAGCAGCTTGAATTCGGCGACTGGGGAGCTGTTTTTT. Its translation is CASSLNSATGELFF.